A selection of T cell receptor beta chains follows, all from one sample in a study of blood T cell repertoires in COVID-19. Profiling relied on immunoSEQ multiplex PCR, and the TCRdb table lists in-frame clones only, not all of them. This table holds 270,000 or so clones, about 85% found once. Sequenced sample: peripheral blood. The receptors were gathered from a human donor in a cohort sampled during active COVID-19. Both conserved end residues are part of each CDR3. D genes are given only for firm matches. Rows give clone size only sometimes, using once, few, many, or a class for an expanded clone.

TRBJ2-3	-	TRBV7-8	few	CASTLQSSTDTQYF	TGTGCCAGCACCCTCCAGTCTAGCACAGATACGCAGTATTTT
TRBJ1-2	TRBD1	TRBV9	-	CASSRGQGAYGYTF	TGTGCCAGCAGCAGAGGACAGGGCGCCTATGGCTACACCTTC
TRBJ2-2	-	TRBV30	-	CAWSVLQGSGELFF	TGTGCCTGGAGTGTACTACAGGGATCCGGGGAGCTGTTTTTT
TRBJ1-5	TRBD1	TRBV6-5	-	CASSRSRGYQPQHF	TGTGCCAGCAGTCGCTCCAGGGGGTATCAGCCCCAGCATTTT
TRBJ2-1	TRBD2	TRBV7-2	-	CASSLGSGLVINEQFF	TGTGCCAGCAGCTTAGGATCCGGACTAGTTATCAATGAGCAGTTCTTC
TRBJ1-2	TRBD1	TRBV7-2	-	CASSSRTGGNYGYTF	TGTGCCAGCAGCTCTCGGACAGGGGGAAACTATGGCTACACCTTC
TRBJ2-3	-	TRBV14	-	CASSHVRDTQYF	TGTGCCAGCAGCCACGTGAGAGATACGCAGTATTTT
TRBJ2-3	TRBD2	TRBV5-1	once	CASSLGAGNLPSTDTQYF	TGCGCCAGCAGCTTGGGAGCGGGGAACCTACCTAGCACAGATACGCAGTATTTT
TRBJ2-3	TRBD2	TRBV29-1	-	CSAGLIWLAGGIENTDTQYF	TGCAGCGCTGGACTGATCTGGCTAGCGGGAGGGATCGAAAACACAGATACGCAGTATTTT
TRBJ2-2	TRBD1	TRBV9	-	CASSVEGTGTGELFF	TGTGCCAGCAGCGTAGAAGGGACAGGCACCGGGGAGCTGTTTTTT
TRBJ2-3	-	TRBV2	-	CASGANTDTQYF	TGTGCCAGCGGGGCCAACACAGATACGCAGTATTTT
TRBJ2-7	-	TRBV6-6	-	CASSYTGYEQYF	TGTGCCAGCAGTTACACAGGTTACGAGCAGTACTTC
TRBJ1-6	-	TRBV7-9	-	CASSQSTGTPLHF	TGTGCCAGCAGCCAATCTACAGGGACACCCCTCCACTTT
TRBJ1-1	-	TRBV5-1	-	CASSLMGAKNTEAFF	TGCGCCAGCAGCTTGATGGGGGCAAAGAACACTGAAGCTTTCTTT
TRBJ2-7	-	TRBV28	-	CASSPGQRSYEQYF	TGTGCCAGCAGCCCTGGACAGAGGTCCTACGAGCAGTACTTC
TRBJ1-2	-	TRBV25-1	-	CASSGSLRDITF	TGTGCCAGCAGCGGAAGTCTCAGGGATATCACCTTC
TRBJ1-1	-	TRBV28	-	CASSSYTPGRDEAFF	TGTGCCAGCAGTTCTTATACCCCCGGCAGGGATGAAGCTTTCTTT
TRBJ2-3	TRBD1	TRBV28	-	CASSSPNLRTGWVYF	TGTGCCAGCAGTTCCCCGAACCTAAGGACAGGGTGGGTGTATTTT
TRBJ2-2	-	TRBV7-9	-	CASSLGPRGSGELFF	TGTGCCAGCAGCTTAGGACCCCGGGGTTCTGGGGAGCTGTTTTTT
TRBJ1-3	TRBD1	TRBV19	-	CASSISRQGVSGNTIYF	TGTGCCAGTAGTATAAGTCGACAGGGAGTCTCTGGAAACACCATATATTTT
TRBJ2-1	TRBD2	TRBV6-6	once	CASRITSGRAHNEQFF	TGTGCCAGCAGGATAACTAGCGGGAGGGCGCACAATGAGCAGTTCTTC